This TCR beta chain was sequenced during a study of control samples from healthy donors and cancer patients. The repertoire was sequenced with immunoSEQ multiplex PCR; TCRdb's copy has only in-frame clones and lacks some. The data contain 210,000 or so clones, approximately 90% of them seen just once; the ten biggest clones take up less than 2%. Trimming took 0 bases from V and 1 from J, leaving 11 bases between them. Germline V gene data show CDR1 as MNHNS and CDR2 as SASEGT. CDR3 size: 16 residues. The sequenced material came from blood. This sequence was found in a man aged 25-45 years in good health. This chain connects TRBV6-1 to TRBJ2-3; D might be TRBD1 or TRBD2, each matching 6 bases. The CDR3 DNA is TGTGCCAGCAGTGAAGCAAGGGGGGCGGGCACAGATACGCAGTATTTT. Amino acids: CASSEARGAGTDTQYF.